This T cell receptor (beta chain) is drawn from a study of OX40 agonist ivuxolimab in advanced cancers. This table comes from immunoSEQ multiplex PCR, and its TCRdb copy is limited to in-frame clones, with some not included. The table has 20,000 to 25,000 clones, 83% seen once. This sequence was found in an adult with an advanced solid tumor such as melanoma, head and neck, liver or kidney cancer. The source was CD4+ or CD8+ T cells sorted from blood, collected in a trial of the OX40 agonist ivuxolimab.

DNA for the CDR3: TGTGCCAGCAGTTACAGTATAAGCTCCTACAATGAGCAGTTCTTC. It encodes CASSYSISSYNEQFF. This chain links TRBV6-5 with TRBJ2-1, with D unclear. Deletions cut 2 bases from V and 0 bases from J, with 8 bases between. CDR1 is MNHEY and CDR2 is SVGAGI in the germline V gene. The CDR3 runs to 15 residues.